The T cell receptor beta chain described here comes from a study of T cell responses to AZD1222 COVID-19 vaccine. TCRdb keeps only in-frame clones here, not all; method: immunoSEQ multiplex PCR. The sample includes some 150,000 clones, about 92% of them seen just once. Concerning this clone itself: The antigen is not known.

Study conclusions and caveats: Nearly half of spike-specific TCRs reportedly target unmutated variant regions. Dominant at 160-218 and 743-854, vaccine-associated CD4 TCRs also spanned spike. Mostly white British, mostly female donors; authors suggested clonal diversity may be underestimated.

The CDR3 is 16 residues long. The J segment lost 0 bases and the V segment lost 3 bases, leaving 4 bases of the junction unmatched. CDR1 is LGHDT and CDR2 is YNNKEL in the germline V gene (reference sequence). The clonotype was recovered from an adult in good health. The V call is TRBV3-1 (or the pseudogene TRBV3-2), the J call TRBJ2-1, with TRBD2 matching over 8 bases. Here the sequenced sample was peripheral blood, taken on day 0 of AZD1222 vaccination. This chain's CDR3 is CASSHLAGSSYNEQFF. In DNA, the CDR3 is TGTGCCAGCAGCCACTTAGCGGGAAGCTCCTACAATGAGCAGTTCTTC.